Each of the 16 T cell receptor beta chains below was sequenced from the same sample in a study of neurological immune-mediated disorders. TCRdb ran MiXCR on the 5' RACE reads and lists one entry per CDR3 protein. Of 48,000 or so distinct CDR3 sequences listed, about a tenth were seen once; the top ten hold 21%. Specimen: PBMCs. The receptor set was obtained from a woman aged 40 to 50 with HTLV-1-associated myelopathy (HAM/TSP).

In this sample, this clonotype turned up many times. The gene calls are TRBV7-2 and TRBJ2-7, with D uncertain. CDR1 is SGHTA, CDR2 FQGNSA, per germline. V dropped 5 bases and J dropped 6 bases, with 11 bases sitting between them. This CDR3 has 12 amino acids. CDR3 region: CASSRPRGEQYF. The CDR3 region has the DNA TGTGCCAGCAGCCGCCCCCGAGGCGAGCAGTACTTC.

On this clonotype itself: A much larger clone lies a single base off, so this may be a read error. This chain joins TRBV6-5 and TRBJ1-2; 9 bases fit TRBD1. The CDR3 has 14 amino acids. Trimming cost V 6 bases and J 7 bases; bases outside gene matches: 9. Per germline, CDR1 MNHEY and CDR2 SVGAGI. CDR3 protein: CASSPGQGLFGYTF. As DNA, the CDR3 is TGTGCCAGCAGCCCAGGACAGGGGTTGTTTGGCTACACCTTC.

This clonotype was recorded at least ten times. V and J are TRBV9 and TRBJ1-6; D is unresolved. Per germline, CDR1 SGDLS and CDR2 YYNGEE. The germline V and J ends were trimmed by 0 bases and 7 bases, with 11 bases remaining between them. CDR3 length: 15 amino acids. The CDR3 loop is CASSVEGLANSPLHF. CDR3 nucleotides: TGTGCCAGCAGCGTAGAGGGTTTGGCGAATTCACCCCTCCACTTT.

This clonotype has a count of ten or more. This rearrangement joins TRBV5-1 to TRBJ2-3; tentative D call: TRBD2 (5 bases). Germline V gene data show CDR1 as SGHRS and CDR2 as YFSETQ. Trimming removed 0 bases from V and 6 bases from J, with 11 bases in between. This CDR3 region has 14 residues. The DNA for the CDR3 is TGCGCCAGCAGCTTGGGGGCTAGCTCGGATACGCAGTATTTT. Encoded protein: CASSLGASSDTQYF.

This clonotype was seen at least ten times. This CDR3 is CASSHAGRFFSSGELFF. For the CDR3, the DNA is TGCGCCAGCAGCCACGCGGGTCGGTTTTTTTCTTCCGGGGAGCTGTTTTTT. The J gene is TRBJ2-2, the V gene TRBV4-1, with D tentatively TRBD2 (5 bases). This CDR3 has 17 residues. V lost 3 bases to trimming and J lost 6 bases, with 20 bases between them. Germline V gene sequence: CDR1 MGHRA, CDR2 YSYEKL.

The chain has TRBV6-1 and TRBJ2-1, with 8 bases fitting TRBD2. Germline CDR1 and CDR2: MNHNS and SASEGT. CDR3 length: 15 amino acids. V shed 4 bases, J shed 10 bases, and the junction held 12 bases outside the gene matches. CDR3 sequence: CASSAHRRGGHEQFF. The CDR3 nucleotides are TGTGCCAGCAGTGCCCACCGACGGGGGGGACACGAGCAGTTCTTC.

This chain joins TRBV5-1 and TRBJ2-3; 11 bases are shared with TRBD2. CDR1 is SGHRS and CDR2 is YFSETQ in the germline V gene. The CDR3 extends over 15 amino acids. Trimming cost V 3 bases and J 5 bases; bases outside gene matches: 5. In nucleotides, the CDR3 is TGCGCCAGCAGCTCCTCCGGGACTAGCGGAGATACGCAGTATTTT. Its translation: CASSSSGTSGDTQYF. The full variable domain, completed using reference TRBV5-1 and TRBJ2-3, is KAGVTQTPRYLIKTRGQQVTLSCSPISGHRSVSWYQQTPGQGLQFLFEYFSETQRNKGNFPGRFSGRQFSNSRSEMNVSTLELGDSALYLCASSSSGTSGDTQYFGPGTRLTVL.

This chain uses TRBV4-1 with TRBJ2-7; unclear D gene. This CDR3 comprises 15 residues. The V gene's germline CDR1 is MGHRA and CDR2 YSYEKL. Trimming took off 0 bases at V and 0 bases at J, with 9 bases between the two ends. The CDR3 sequence: CASSQDQTSSYEQYF. The CDR3, as DNA: TGCGCCAGCAGCCAAGATCAAACGAGCTCCTACGAGCAGTACTTC.

The J gene is TRBJ1-2, the V gene TRBV5-1; D is unresolved. The germline CDR1 and CDR2 sequences are SGHRS and YFSETQ. The V and J ends lost 4 bases and 2 bases respectively, with 15 bases between them. The CDR3 length is 15 residues. The DNA for the CDR3 is TGCGCCAGCAGCACCCGGCCAGTCGGGAACTATGGCTACACCTTC. It codes for CASSTRPVGNYGYTF. The full variable domain, completed using reference TRBV5-1 and TRBJ1-2, is KAGVTQTPRYLIKTRGQQVTLSCSPISGHRSVSWYQQTPGQGLQFLFEYFSETQRNKGNFPGRFSGRQFSNSRSEMNVSTLELGDSALYLCASSTRPVGNYGYTFGSGTRLTVV.

This clonotype was observed many times. The rearrangement links TRBV25-1 to TRBJ2-7, with D maybe TRBD2 (6 bases). The CDR3 loop spans 14 amino acids. V lost 3 bases to trimming and J lost 3 bases, with 12 bases between them. CDR1 MGHDK and CDR2 SYGVNS come from the germline V gene. CDR3 sequence reads: CASSESGLNYEQYF. CDR3 DNA sequence: TGTGCCAGCAGTGAGTCGGGACTGAACTACGAGCAGTACTTC.

Many counts were recorded for this clonotype. The chain carries TRBV10-1 and TRBJ2-3, with D tentatively TRBD2 (5 bases). The V end was cut by 8 bases, the J end by 4 bases, with 16 bases between. Germline V gene lookup returns CDR1 WNHNN and CDR2 SYGVQD (reference sequence). The CDR3 runs to 14 residues. This CDR3 reads CASARGLEADTQYF. For the CDR3, the DNA is TGCGCCAGCGCCCGAGGGCTAGAGGCAGATACGCAGTATTTT.

The V call is TRBV6-5, the J call TRBJ2-4, with D perhaps TRBD2 (7 bases). V lost 5 bases and J 9 bases, leaving 20 bases between the germline ends. Germline V gene sequence: CDR1 MNHEY, CDR2 SVGAGI. This CDR3 is 15 amino acids long. CDR3 DNA sequence: TGTGCCAGCAGTCGCGCGGGGGCGGAGGGTAGCATTCAGTACTTC. It yields the protein CASSRAGAEGSIQYF.

The sample holds many counts of this clonotype. The rearrangement links TRBV20-1 to TRBJ1-2; D is uncertain. Per the germline V gene, CDR1 is DFQATT and CDR2 is SNEGSKA (reference sequence). V shed 6 bases and J shed 0 bases, with 17 bases lying between them. This CDR3 spans 15 amino acids. The CDR3 reads CSAPGRNLANYGYTF. CDR3 bases: TGCAGTGCCCCCGGACGGAACCTCGCTAACTATGGCTACACCTTC.

This clonotype was picked up many times. V is TRBV5-1 and J is TRBJ1-2; 10 positions agree with TRBD1. The CDR3 totals 15 residues. CDR1 SGHRS and CDR2 YFSETQ come from the germline V gene. The J segment lost 2 bases and the V segment lost 3 bases, leaving 4 bases of the junction unmatched. The CDR3 DNA follows: TGCGCCAGCAGCTCGGGGGGACAGGGGAACTATGGCTACACCTTC. Encoded protein: CASSSGGQGNYGYTF.

V and J are TRBV3-1 and TRBJ1-6; D not resolved. Germline V gives CDR1 LGHDT, CDR2 YNNKEL (reference sequence). The V end was cut by 6 bases, the J end by 7 bases, with 16 bases between. The CDR3 extends over 15 amino acids. DNA of the CDR3: TGTGCCAGCAGTCCGAACCGCATAGGCAATTCACCCCTCCACTTT. It is translated as CASSPNRIGNSPLHF.

This clonotype was recorded at least ten times. The gene calls are TRBV29-1 and TRBJ1-2; TRBD1 agrees at 7 bases. This CDR3 spans 15 amino acids. V shed 5 bases, J shed 5 bases, and the junction held 14 bases outside the gene matches. Germline V gene sequence: CDR1 SQVTM, CDR2 ANQGSEA. CDR3 amino acids: CSVSTLTDRAYGYTF. The CDR3 DNA reads as TGCAGCGTTTCCACCCTCACAGACAGGGCGTATGGCTACACCTTC.